These 18 T cell receptor beta chains were sequenced from one sample in a study of breast tumors, draining lymph nodes, adjacent tissues. TCRdb fed the multiplex PCR reads into MiXCR, producing one record per CDR3 protein. Of 200,000 or so distinct CDR3 sequences listed, over 25% are singletons. Breast cancer patients provided tissue from their axillary draining lymph nodes. The specimen was axillary lymph node tissue. Receptors were obtained from a female donor with breast cancer. Some clones in this sample may be carry-over from other donors' samples.

For this clonotype: A much larger clone is a single base away; this may be a read error. V usage is TRBV9 and J usage is TRBJ2-5, with 7 positions matching TRBD1. The CDR3 is 16 amino acids. Germline trimming cut 5 bases from V and 5 bases from J; bases unmatched to any gene: 15. Per the germline V gene, CDR1 is SGDLS and CDR2 is YYNGEE. In DNA, the CDR3 is TGTGCCAGCAGTTACCCCCCCCGGACAGGTTGGGAGACCCAGTACTTC. Its translation: CASSYPPRTGWETQYF. Full variable domain (remainder filled in from reference TRBV9 and TRBJ2-5): DSGVTQTPKHLITATGQRVTLRCSPRSGDLSVYWYQQSLDQGLQFLIQYYNGEERAKGNILERFSAQQFPDLHSELNLSSLELGDSALYFCASSYPPRTGWETQYFGPGTRLLVL.

This clonotype occurred many times. J is TRBJ2-3 and V is TRBV20-1; tentatively, D is TRBD2 (6 bases). Per the germline V gene, CDR1 is DFQATT and CDR2 is SNEGSKA (reference sequence). V was clipped by 0 bases and J by 4 bases, with 11 bases between them. CDR3 length: 14 amino acids. CDR3 amino acids: CSARDMGGADTQYF. CDR3 bases: TGCAGTGCTAGAGATATGGGCGGGGCAGATACGCAGTATTTT.

The chain uses TRBV9 and TRBJ1-5; no clear D gene. The CDR3 is made up of 13 amino acids. The V end lost 4 bases, the J end lost 5 bases, and 10 bases lay between the germline ends. Germline V gives CDR1 SGDLS, CDR2 YYNGEE. Here the CDR3 reads CASSHGEHQPQHF. The CDR3 DNA is TGTGCCAGCAGCCACGGTGAACATCAGCCCCAGCATTTT. Supplemented by reference TRBV9 and TRBJ1-5, the full variable domain reads DSGVTQTPKHLITATGQRVTLRCSPRSGDLSVYWYQQSLDQGLQFLIQYYNGEERAKGNILERFSAQQFPDLHSELNLSSLELGDSALYFCASSHGEHQPQHFGDGTRLSIL.

This clonotype was counted at least ten times. The V and J genes are TRBV6-6 and TRBJ2-1; 9 positions match TRBD2. CDR1 is MNHNY and CDR2 is SVGAGI in the germline V gene (reference sequence). CDR3 length: 15 residues. V shed 2 bases, J shed 7 bases, and the junction held 6 bases outside the gene matches. CDR3 in amino acids: CASSYGRGGNNEQFF. The DNA for the CDR3 is TGTGCCAGCAGTTACGGGCGGGGGGGCAATAATGAGCAGTTCTTC.

The V call is TRBV29-1, the J call TRBJ2-2; 7 positions match TRBD2. This CDR3 has 13 residues. With V trimmed by 6 bases and J by 6 bases, 7 bases remained unmatched. From germline, CDR1 is SQVTM and CDR2 ANQGSEA. In DNA, the CDR3 is TGCAGCGTCCGCAGCGGGGTGTCCGGGGAGCTGTTTTTT. This encodes CSVRSGVSGELFF.

In its sample, this clonotype ranks as medium-sized. The chain links TRBV24-1 to TRBJ1-2; 8 bases agree with TRBD1. This CDR3 has 15 residues. CDR1 is KGHDR, CDR2 SFDVKD, per germline. J lost 11 bases, V lost 3 bases, and 13 bases had no gene match. The chain's CDR3 is CATSDPTTGDVGYTF. The CDR3 DNA is TGTGCCACCAGTGATCCTACGACAGGGGACGTTGGGTACACCTTC.

Notes on this clonotype: A much larger clone sits a single nucleotide away, making a read error possible. The chain links TRBV12-3 or TRBV12-4 to TRBJ2-2; TRBD1 might be the D (7 bases). There are 14 residues in the CDR3. Trimming stripped 3 bases from V and 6 bases from J, with 11 bases between. This chain's CDR3 is CASSFGGGPGELFF. CDR3 DNA sequence: TGTGCCAGCAGTTTCGGAGGGGGCCCCGGGGAGCTGTTTTTT.

This clonotype has ten or more counts. The V gene is TRBV12-3 or TRBV12-4, the J gene TRBJ1-5; D remains unclear. Trimming took off 6 bases at V and 5 bases at J, with 11 bases between the two ends. CDR3 size: 13 residues. The DNA for the CDR3 is TGTGCCAGCAGAAGGGATTCCTATCAGCCCCAGCATTTT. Residues: CASRRDSYQPQHF.

CDR3 DNA: TGTGCCAGCAGTTGGCCGGGACAGGGGAGAAAGACCCAGTACTTC. Its translation: CASSWPGQGRKTQYF. The gene calls are TRBV28 and TRBJ2-5; 10 bases match TRBD1. Germline V gene sequence: CDR1 MDHEN, CDR2 SYDVKM. The CDR3 is 15 amino acids. Unmatched junction bases numbered 8, after V lost 4 bases and J lost 6 bases. Full variable domain (missing parts from reference TRBV28 and TRBJ2-5): DVKVTQSSRYLVKRTGEKVFLECVQDMDHENMFWYRQDPGLGLRLIYFSYDVKMKEKGDIPEGYSVSREKKERFSLILESASTNQTSMYLCASSWPGQGRKTQYFGPGTRLLVL.

Comments on this clonotype: A much larger clone lies a single base off, so this may be a read error. V and J are TRBV20-1 and TRBJ2-5; perhaps TRBD1 as D (6 bases). The CDR3 consists of 15 residues. In germline, CDR1 is DFQATT, CDR2 SNEGSKA (reference sequence). Trimming removed 6 bases at V and 5 bases at J, with 22 bases between. In DNA form, the CDR3 reads TGCAGTGCCCCCAGCACGGGACACACGGCGGAGACCCAGTACTTC. This gives the protein CSAPSTGHTAETQYF.

In this sample, this clonotype turned up a few times. The chain links TRBV12-3 or TRBV12-4 to TRBJ2-1; D is perhaps TRBD2 (5 bases). The CDR3 has 15 amino acids. V lost 6 bases and J 0 bases, leaving 12 bases between the germline ends. CDR3: CASRPYEGSYNEQFF. CDR3 DNA: TGTGCCAGCAGACCCTACGAGGGCTCCTACAATGAGCAGTTCTTC.

The V and J genes are TRBV7-6 and TRBJ1-2; 9 bases align to TRBD1. The trim removed 5 bases at V and 1 base at J, leaving 5 bases unmatched. Germline lookup yields CDR1 SGHVS and CDR2 FNYEAQ. This CDR3 has 15 residues. DNA for the CDR3: TGTGCCAGCAGCCCGGGGACAGGGAGTAACTATGGCTACACCTTC. Encoded protein: CASSPGTGSNYGYTF.

The rearrangement uses TRBV6-6 and TRBJ2-7, with D perhaps TRBD1 (5 bases). The CDR3 totals 14 residues. Germline CDR1 MNHNY, CDR2 SVGAGI (reference sequence). Trimming stripped 10 bases from V and 0 bases from J, with 16 bases between. CDR3 in DNA: TGTGCCACCCTTCTGCAGGGTACCTCCTACGAGCAGTACTTC. It yields the protein CATLLQGTSYEQYF.

Worth noting for this clonotype: This may arise from a read error, as a much more abundant clone is one base away. This chain uses TRBV6-1 with TRBJ2-1; maybe TRBD1 (5 bases). The germline V gene has CDR1 MNHNS and CDR2 SASEGT. The CDR3 sequence is 14 residues long. Trimming took 8 bases from V and 4 from J, leaving 15 bases between them. CDR3 in DNA: TGTGCCAGCGGTCTCAGGGTCCTGTACAATGAGCAGTTCTTC. Translating it yields CASGLRVLYNEQFF.

The sample holds one count of this clonotype. This may stem from a read error, because a much larger clone lies one nucleotide away. The V call is TRBV3-1, the J call TRBJ2-2, with 9 bases identical to TRBD2. CDR3 size: 15 residues. Germline values: CDR1 LGHDT, CDR2 YNNKEL (reference sequence). V gave up 4 bases and J gave up 6 bases; unmatched junction bases: 6. CDR3 in DNA: TGTGCCAGCAGCCTGGGACTAGCCTTTCCCGGGGAGCTGTTTTTT. Translation: CASSLGLAFPGELFF.

This clonotype was seen repeatedly, ten times or more. The chain recombines TRBV5-1 with TRBJ2-3; D perhaps matches TRBD1 (5 bases). The CDR3 loop spans 17 amino acids. The V and J ends lost 2 bases and 4 bases respectively, with 20 bases between them. The germline V gene encodes CDR1 SGHRS and CDR2 YFSETQ. This chain's CDR3 is CASSFDGHGSGADTQYF. CDR3 DNA: TGCGCCAGCAGCTTTGACGGACACGGTTCAGGCGCAGATACGCAGTATTTT. Full variable domain (rest looked up from reference TRBV5-1 and TRBJ2-3): KAGVTQTPRYLIKTRGQQVTLSCSPISGHRSVSWYQQTPGQGLQFLFEYFSETQRNKGNFPGRFSGRQFSNSRSEMNVSTLELGDSALYLCASSFDGHGSGADTQYFGPGTRLTVL.

This clonotype was seen repeatedly, ten times or more. This chain uses TRBV7-9 with TRBJ2-5; D is perhaps TRBD1 or TRBD2 (5 bases each). This CDR3 contains 16 residues. With 5 bases removed from V and 0 bases from J, the gap between germline ends came to 16 bases. Germline CDR1 is SEHNR and CDR2 is FQNEAQ (reference sequence). Written as DNA, the CDR3 is TGTGCCAGCAGCGAATGGGGGAGAAATTACCAAGAGACCCAGTACTTC. Translation: CASSEWGRNYQETQYF. Complete variable domain (other parts from reference TRBV7-9 and TRBJ2-5): DTGVSQNPRHKITKRGQNVTFRCDPISEHNRLYWYRQTLGQGPEFLTYFQNEAQLEKSRLLSDRFSAERPKGSFSTLEIQRTEQGDSAMYLCASSEWGRNYQETQYFGPGTRLLVL.

As regards this clonotype: The DNA is left out, because the CDR3 cannot be placed on it with certainty; the CDR3 is given as TCRdb lists it. The chain links TRBV25-1 to TRBJ2-3; the DNA was not compared with TRBD1, the D call given in the table. The germline V gene has CDR1 MGHDK and CDR2 SYGVNS. The CDR3 is 17 amino acids in total, end residues counted. CDR3 residues: CACSARNRGRVSDTQYF.